These T cell receptor beta chains were read from a single sample in a study of blood T cell repertoires in COVID-19. Produced via immunoSEQ multiplex PCR; TCRdb's table is partial and in-frame only. The sample lists about 160,000 clones; about 81% were seen once. The sequencing sample was made of peripheral blood. The source of these receptors is a man between 60 and 75 years old with active or convalescent COVID-19. CDR3s include the opening cysteine and the closing phenylalanine or tryptophan. A D gene is named only where the DNA matches it firmly. Clone size appears in some rows only: once, few, many, or a class for an expanded clone.

TRBJ1-2	.	12	TRBV3-1/TRBV3-2	.	CASSQGQGGYTF	TGTGCCAGCAGCCAAGGGCAGGGTGGCTACACCTTC
TRBJ2-3	.	17	TRBV5-4	TRBD2	CASSLPGLAGDPGTQYF	TGTGCCAGCAGCCTTCCGGGACTAGCGGGGGACCCAGGTACGCAGTATTTT
TRBJ1-5	.	15	TRBV7-9	.	CASSLGTNSNQPQHF	TGTGCCAGCAGCTTAGGGACAAATAGCAATCAGCCCCAGCATTTT
TRBJ2-3	.	18	TRBV5-1	TRBD2	CASSGGLAGHQETDTQYF	TGCGCCAGCAGCGGGGGACTAGCGGGCCACCAAGAGACAGATACGCAGTATTTT
TRBJ2-5	once	15	TRBV7-2	TRBD2	CASSSLAGVMETQYF	TGTGCCAGCAGCTCTCTAGCGGGAGTGATGGAGACCCAGTACTTC
TRBJ1-4	.	15	TRBV6-5	TRBD1	CASSARDRGNEKLFF	TGTGCCAGCAGCGCCCGGGACAGAGGGAATGAAAAACTGTTTTTT
TRBJ2-5	.	11	TRBV5-4	.	CASSPGETQYF	TGTGCCAGCAGCCCGGGGGAGACCCAGTACTTC
TRBJ1-2	.	14	TRBV18	.	CASSPLEGLYGYTF	TGTGCCAGCTCACCACTAGAGGGACTCTATGGCTACACCTTC
TRBJ2-2	.	13	TRBV12-3/TRBV12-4	TRBD2	CASRSGSAGELFF	TGTGCCAGCAGGAGCGGGAGCGCCGGGGAGCTGTTTTTT
TRBJ2-3	.	15	TRBV7-8	TRBD2	CASSPSGGPGDTQYF	TGTGCCAGCAGCCCATCGGGGGGGCCGGGAGATACGCAGTATTTT
TRBJ2-3	few	14	TRBV6-5	.	CASRAGQNSDTQYF	TGTGCCAGCAGAGCTGGACAGAACTCAGATACGCAGTATTTT
TRBJ2-7	few	17	TRBV7-2	TRBD2	CASSFGPSSGSSYEQYF	TGTGCCAGCAGCTTCGGGCCGTCTAGCGGGAGCTCCTACGAGCAGTACTTC
TRBJ1-4	.	15	TRBV19	.	CASSTYGGSNEKLFF	TGTGCCAGTAGTACCTACGGAGGTTCTAATGAAAAACTGTTTTTT
TRBJ1-2	few	14	TRBV28	TRBD1	CASSRQGAVYGYTF	TGTGCCAGCAGTCGACAGGGGGCGGTCTATGGCTACACCTTC
TRBJ1-6	.	16	TRBV27	.	CASKVAGVHKNSPLHF	TGTGCCAGCAAGGTCGCGGGGGTGCACAAAAATTCACCCCTCCACTTT
TRBJ2-7	once	13	TRBV28	.	CASITGNSYEQYF	TGTGCCAGCATTACAGGAAACTCCTACGAGCAGTACTTC
TRBJ2-2	.	16	TRBV28	TRBD2	CASTPSGNGNTGELFF	TGTGCCAGCACCCCGAGCGGGAATGGGAACACCGGGGAGCTGTTTTTT
TRBJ1-2	.	13	TRBV5-1	.	CASSLGQSNGYTF	TGCGCCAGCAGCTTAGGACAGTCAAATGGCTACACCTTC
TRBJ2-7	.	15	TRBV7-8	TRBD2	CASSPRGGASYEQYF	TGTGCCAGCAGCCCGCGCGGGGGGGCCTCCTACGAGCAGTACTTC
TRBJ1-1	once	13	TRBV28	.	CASTPRSPPEAFF	TGTGCCAGCACACCCAGGTCGCCGCCTGAAGCTTTCTTT
TRBJ1-3	.	15	TRBV2	TRBD1	CASSEEGDSRNTIYF	TGTGCCAGCAGTGAAGAGGGGGACAGTAGAAACACCATATATTTT
TRBJ2-2	.	16	TRBV3-1/TRBV3-2	TRBD1	CASSQGGQLFTGELFF	TGTGCCAGCAGCCAAGGGGGACAGCTATTCACCGGGGAGCTGTTTTTT
TRBJ2-3	.	17	TRBV3-1/TRBV3-2	TRBD2	CASSQELLAGVPDTQYF	TGTGCCAGCAGCCAAGAGTTACTAGCGGGGGTCCCAGATACGCAGTATTTT
TRBJ1-6	.	15	TRBV7-9	.	CASSGHSGDNSPLHF	TGTGCCAGCAGCGGACATTCTGGGGATAATTCACCCCTCCACTTT
TRBJ1-2	.	16	TRBV18	.	CASSPVTGDSNYGYTF	TGTGCCAGCTCACCAGTGACAGGAGATTCTAACTATGGCTACACCTTC
TRBJ2-5	.	17	TRBV24-1	TRBD2	CATSDRQAGGPGETQYF	TGTGCCACCAGTGATCGTCAAGCGGGGGGTCCTGGAGAGACCCAGTACTTC
TRBJ2-5	once	16	TRBV6-5	TRBD1	CASSYSITGGQETQYF	TGTGCCAGCAGTTACTCGATCACAGGGGGACAAGAGACCCAGTACTTC
TRBJ2-7	once	13	TRBV19	.	CASSSDRTYEQYF	TGTGCCAGTAGCTCGGACAGAACTTACGAGCAGTACTTC
TRBJ2-7	.	19	TRBV19	TRBD2	CASSIRRTSGSRSPYEQYF	TGTGCCAGTAGTATTCGTCGGACTAGCGGGTCCCGCTCACCCTACGAGCAGTACTTC
TRBJ2-5	.	14	TRBV11-2	TRBD2	CASSVAGGRETQYF	TGTGCCAGCAGTGTAGCGGGAGGGCGAGAGACCCAGTACTTC
TRBJ1-6	.	14	TRBV14	.	CASSQGVSNSPLHF	TGTGCCAGCAGCCAAGGAGTCTCTAATTCACCCCTCCACTTT
TRBJ1-5	.	14	TRBV6-6	TRBD1	CASSSTGSNQPQHF	TGTGCCAGCAGTTCGACAGGGAGCAATCAGCCCCAGCATTTT
TRBJ2-2	.	14	TRBV11-1	.	CASSPLGGTGELFF	TGTGCCAGCAGCCCCCTGGGAGGAACCGGGGAGCTGTTTTTT
TRBJ1-2	once	15	TRBV6-5	TRBD1	CASSSFDRGQGGYTF	TGTGCCAGCAGTTCCTTTGACAGGGGGCAAGGTGGCTACACCTTC
TRBJ2-1	.	14	TRBV7-9	.	CASSLSTGWDEQFF	TGTGCCAGCAGCTTATCGACAGGATGGGATGAGCAGTTCTTC
TRBJ2-7	.	13	TRBV2	.	CASSVGASYEQYF	TGTGCCAGCAGTGTGGGGGCCTCCTACGAGCAGTACTTC
TRBJ1-5	few	13	TRBV19	.	CASSPGANQPQHF	TGTGCCAGTAGTCCAGGGGCGAATCAGCCCCAGCATTTT
TRBJ2-2	.	14	TRBV6-5	.	CASSYSRMTGELFF	TGTGCCAGCAGTTACTCCAGGATGACCGGGGAGCTGTTTTTT
TRBJ2-2	.	15	TRBV28	TRBD1	CASSWRGQGAGELFF	TGTGCCAGCAGTTGGAGGGGACAGGGTGCCGGGGAGCTGTTTTTT
TRBJ1-1	.	16	TRBV9	TRBD1	CASSPPTGQGATEAFF	TGTGCCAGCAGCCCTCCCACTGGACAGGGGGCCACTGAAGCTTTCTTT
TRBJ2-1	.	13	TRBV12-3/TRBV12-4	.	CASSLGGAIGQFF	TGTGCCAGCAGTTTGGGTGGGGCTATAGGGCAGTTCTTC
TRBJ2-5	.	14	TRBV15	TRBD1	CATSIGTGPETQYF	TGTGCCACCAGCATCGGGACAGGGCCGGAGACCCAGTACTTC
TRBJ1-2	few	13	TRBV6-1	.	CASSEFGQYGYTF	TGTGCCAGCAGTGAATTTGGACAATATGGCTACACCTTC
TRBJ2-5	.	14	TRBV10-3	.	CAISDTGMKETQYF	TGTGCCATCAGTGATACAGGGATGAAAGAGACCCAGTACTTC
TRBJ2-7	.	14	TRBV5-1	TRBD1	CASSPEGQGYEQYF	TGCGCCAGCAGCCCGGAGGGACAGGGCTACGAGCAGTACTTC
TRBJ2-3	.	13	TRBV7-9	TRBD2	CASSRDYTDTQYF	TGTGCCAGCAGCCGGGACTACACAGATACGCAGTATTTT
TRBJ1-1	.	15	TRBV6-5	.	CASSPAGASNTEAFF	TGTGCCAGCAGTCCCGCGGGGGCCTCGAACACTGAAGCTTTCTTT
TRBJ1-3	.	18	TRBV2	TRBD1	CASSTTGQGAFSGNTIYF	TGTGCCAGCAGTACCACGGGACAGGGGGCTTTTTCTGGAAACACCATATATTTT
TRBJ2-1	.	19	TRBV9	TRBD2	CASSVGRTSGRAPYNEQFF	TGTGCCAGCAGCGTAGGTAGGACTAGCGGGAGGGCCCCCTACAATGAGCAGTTCTTC
TRBJ2-3	.	13	TRBV9	TRBD1	CASSVDRADTQYF	TGTGCCAGCAGCGTGGACAGGGCAGATACGCAGTATTTT
TRBJ1-4	few	15	TRBV5-1	TRBD1	CASSGGTALVEKLFF	TGCGCCAGCAGCGGCGGGACAGCTCTAGTTGAAAAACTGTTTTTT